This TCR beta chain was retrieved from a study of blood T cells in healthy people across ages. Trimming cost V 6 bases and J 5 bases, with 10 bases left between them. The CDR3 totals 12 residues. Findings of the study overall: Possibly confounding the expanded clonotype changes was the fact that donor CMV status was unknown. Estimates of total diversity, which came from one million sequenced T cells, were considered to be underestimates. Relative to aged donors, long-lived donors carried more naive CD4+ cells and displayed higher diversity.

As regards this clonotype: Its antigen is still unknown.

The second PCR ran about 6 to 11 cycles with a sample-barcoded 5' primer and J-beta primers. TCRdb reanalysed the 5' RACE reads using MiXCR and keeps one entry per CDR3 protein. This sample has approximately 600,000 distinct CDR3 sequences; approximately 59% occur once, and the top ten carry approximately 40%. The V and J genes are TRBV12-3 or TRBV12-4 and TRBJ1-2, with D unclear. The clonotype was recovered from a man aged 55 to 70 in good health. The specimen sequenced was blood. The CDR3 DNA reads TGTGCCAGCAGCCTTAGTTGGTATGGCTACACCTTC. This sequence encodes CASSLSWYGYTF.